What follows are 3 T cell receptor beta chains derived from one specimen sequenced in a study of blood T cell repertoires in COVID-19. This table comes from immunoSEQ multiplex PCR, and its TCRdb copy is limited to in-frame clones, with some not included. The sample yields fewer than 200,000 clones, roughly 85% seen once. The specimen sequenced was PBMCs or T cells enriched from blood (not recorded which). These receptors were collected from a woman aged 45-59 years who had recovered from COVID-19.

This clone has only one observation. The chain has TRBV28 and TRBJ1-2, with D perhaps TRBD1 (5 bases). Trimming removed 7 bases at V and 4 bases at J, with 13 bases between. The CDR3 covers 13 residues. CDR1 is MDHEN and CDR2 is SYDVKM in the germline V gene. This CDR3 reads CASKTARAYGYTF. CDR3 nucleotides: TGTGCCAGCAAGACGGCCAGGGCCTATGGCTACACCTTC.

Only a few counts were recorded for this clone. The chain is built from TRBV2 and TRBJ1-2; possibly TRBD1 for D (5 bases). This CDR3 contains 13 residues. The V gene lost 5 bases and the J gene lost 3 bases, with 10 bases spanning the gap. Germline values: CDR1 SNHLY, CDR2 FYNNEI. CDR3: CASSTDSYYGYTF. CDR3 nucleotide sequence: TGTGCCAGCAGTACCGACAGCTACTATGGCTACACCTTC.

V gene TRBV19 combines with J gene TRBJ1-2; the D is unclear. Deletions cut 10 bases from V and 5 bases from J, with 14 bases between. The germline V gene has CDR1 LNHDA and CDR2 SQIVND (reference sequence). There are 12 residues in the CDR3. CDR3 loop: CATLRGSYGYTF. CDR3 sequence (DNA): TGTGCCACACTAAGAGGGAGTTATGGCTACACCTTC.